This T cell receptor (beta chain) was obtained from a study of blood T cells in healthy people across ages. Study conclusions and caveats: While age rose, TCR beta diversity per million T cells dropped in a roughly linear way.

The CDR3 length is 16 residues. The authors ran a second PCR of roughly 6 to 12 cycles using a sample-barcoded 5' primer and a J-beta primer mix. TCRdb called the 5' RACE reads again in MiXCR, with one record for every CDR3 protein. The sample lists about 1.4 million distinct CDR3 sequences, almost 60% seen once, with over 6.5% in the top ten. As concerns this clonotype: Its specificity is unknown.

The receptor comes from a man younger than 35 in good health. Sequenced sample: blood. The chain is built from TRBV12-3 or TRBV12-4 and TRBJ2-5; 10 bases map to TRBD1. TRBJ2-7 explains the end of the DNA better; the J call may be wrong. In nucleotides, the CDR3 is TGTGCCAGCAGCCGAACCTCGACAGGGGGCATGGGCGAGCAGTACTTC. Encoded protein: CASSRTSTGGMGEQYF.